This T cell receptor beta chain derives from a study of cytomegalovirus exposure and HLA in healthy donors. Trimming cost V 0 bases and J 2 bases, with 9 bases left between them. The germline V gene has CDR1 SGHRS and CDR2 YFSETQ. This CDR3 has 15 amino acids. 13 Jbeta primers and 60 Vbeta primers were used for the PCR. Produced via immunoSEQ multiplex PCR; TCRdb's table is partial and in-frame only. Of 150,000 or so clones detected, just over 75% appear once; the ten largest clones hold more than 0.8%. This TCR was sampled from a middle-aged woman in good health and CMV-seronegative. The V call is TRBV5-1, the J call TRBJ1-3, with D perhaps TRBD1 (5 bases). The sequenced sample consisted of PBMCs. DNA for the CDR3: TGCGCCAGCAGCTTGGCCCCGGGGGCTGGAAACACCATATATTTT. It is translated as CASSLAPGAGNTIYF.